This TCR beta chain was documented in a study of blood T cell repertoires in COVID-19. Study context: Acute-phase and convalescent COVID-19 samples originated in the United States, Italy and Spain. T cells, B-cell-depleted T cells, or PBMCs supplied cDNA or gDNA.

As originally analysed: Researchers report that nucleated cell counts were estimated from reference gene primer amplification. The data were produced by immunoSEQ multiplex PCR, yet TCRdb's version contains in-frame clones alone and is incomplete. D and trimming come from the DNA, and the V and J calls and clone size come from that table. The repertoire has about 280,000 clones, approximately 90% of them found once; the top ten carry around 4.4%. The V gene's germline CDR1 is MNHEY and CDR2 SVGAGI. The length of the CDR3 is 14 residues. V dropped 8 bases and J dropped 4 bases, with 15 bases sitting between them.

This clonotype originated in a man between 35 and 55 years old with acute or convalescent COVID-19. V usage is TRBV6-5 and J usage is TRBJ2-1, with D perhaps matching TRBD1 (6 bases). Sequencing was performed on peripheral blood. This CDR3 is CASGLQGLYNEQFF. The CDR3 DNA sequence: TGTGCCAGCGGCCTACAGGGTTTATACAATGAGCAGTTCTTC.